The clone carrying this TCR beta chain has a single count. TCRdb keeps only in-frame clones here, not all; method: immunoSEQ multiplex PCR. In the table there are 120,000 or so clones, roughly 84% of which are singletons. The data stem from a study of control samples from healthy donors and cancer patients. The CDR3 consists of 17 residues. CDR1 is SGDLS and CDR2 is YYNGEE in the germline V gene. V lost 3 bases to trimming and J lost 2 bases, with 19 bases between them. Sequences were obtained from blood. The TCR sequence derives from a man aged 18 to 30 in good health. The rearrangement uses TRBV9 and TRBJ2-3, with D tentatively TRBD1 or TRBD2 (5 bases each). CDR3 coding DNA: TGTGCCAGCAGCGGAGGACCGGGGACCCTCTTCACAGATACGCAGTATTTT. It specifies CASSGGPGTLFTDTQYF.